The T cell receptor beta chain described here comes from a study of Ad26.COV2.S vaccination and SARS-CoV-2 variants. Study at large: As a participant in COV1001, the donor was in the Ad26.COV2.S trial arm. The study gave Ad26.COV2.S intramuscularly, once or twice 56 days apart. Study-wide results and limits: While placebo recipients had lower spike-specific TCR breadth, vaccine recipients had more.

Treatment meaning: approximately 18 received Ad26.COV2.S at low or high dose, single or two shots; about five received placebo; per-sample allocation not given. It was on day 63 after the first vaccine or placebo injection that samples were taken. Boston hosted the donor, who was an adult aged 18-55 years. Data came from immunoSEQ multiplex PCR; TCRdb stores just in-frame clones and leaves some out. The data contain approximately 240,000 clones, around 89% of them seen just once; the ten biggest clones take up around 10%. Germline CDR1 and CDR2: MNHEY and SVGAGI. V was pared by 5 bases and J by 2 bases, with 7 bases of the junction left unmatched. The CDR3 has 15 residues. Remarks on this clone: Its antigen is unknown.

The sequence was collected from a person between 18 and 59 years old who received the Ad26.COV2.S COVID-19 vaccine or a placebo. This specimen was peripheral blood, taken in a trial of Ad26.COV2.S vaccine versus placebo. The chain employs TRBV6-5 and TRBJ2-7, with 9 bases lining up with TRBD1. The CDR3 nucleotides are TGTGCCAGCAGTACGGGACAGGGAAACCCCTACGAGCAGTACTTC. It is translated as CASSTGQGNPYEQYF.